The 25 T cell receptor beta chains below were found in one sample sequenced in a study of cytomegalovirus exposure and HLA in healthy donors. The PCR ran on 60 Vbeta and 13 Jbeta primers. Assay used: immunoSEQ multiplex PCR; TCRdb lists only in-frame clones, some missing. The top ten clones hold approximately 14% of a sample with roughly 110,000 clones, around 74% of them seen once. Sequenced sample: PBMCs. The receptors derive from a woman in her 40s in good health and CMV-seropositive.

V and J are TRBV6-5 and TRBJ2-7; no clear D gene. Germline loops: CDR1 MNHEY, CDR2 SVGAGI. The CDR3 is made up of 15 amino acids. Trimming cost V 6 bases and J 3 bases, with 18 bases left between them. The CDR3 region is CASSPGYSTGYEQYF. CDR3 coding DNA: TGTGCCAGCAGCCCCGGGTACTCGACCGGCTACGAGCAGTACTTC.

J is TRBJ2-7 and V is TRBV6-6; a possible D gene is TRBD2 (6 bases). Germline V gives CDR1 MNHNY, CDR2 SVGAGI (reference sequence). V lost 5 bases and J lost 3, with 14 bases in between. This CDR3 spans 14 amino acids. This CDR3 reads CASSQSGGLYEQYF. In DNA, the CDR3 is TGTGCCAGCAGTCAGTCCGGGGGACTCTACGAGCAGTACTTC.

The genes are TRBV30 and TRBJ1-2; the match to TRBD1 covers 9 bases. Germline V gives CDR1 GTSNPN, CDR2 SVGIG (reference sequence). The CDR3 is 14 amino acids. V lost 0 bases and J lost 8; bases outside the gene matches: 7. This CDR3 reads CAWSVTGGRVGYTF. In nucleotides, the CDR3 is TGTGCCTGGAGTGTAACAGGGGGCCGTGTAGGCTACACCTTC.

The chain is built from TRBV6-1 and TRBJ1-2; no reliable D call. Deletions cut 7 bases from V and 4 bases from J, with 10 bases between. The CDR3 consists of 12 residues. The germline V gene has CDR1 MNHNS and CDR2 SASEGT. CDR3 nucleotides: TGTGCCAGCACTACTCCCGGCTATGGCTACACCTTC. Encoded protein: CASTTPGYGYTF.

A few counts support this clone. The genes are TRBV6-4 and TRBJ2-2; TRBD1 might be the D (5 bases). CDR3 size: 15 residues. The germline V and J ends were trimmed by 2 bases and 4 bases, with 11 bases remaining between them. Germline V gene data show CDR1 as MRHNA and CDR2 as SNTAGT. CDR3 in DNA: TGTGCCAGCAGTGACAGGCAGGGAAGCACCGGGGAGCTGTTTTTT. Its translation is CASSDRQGSTGELFF.

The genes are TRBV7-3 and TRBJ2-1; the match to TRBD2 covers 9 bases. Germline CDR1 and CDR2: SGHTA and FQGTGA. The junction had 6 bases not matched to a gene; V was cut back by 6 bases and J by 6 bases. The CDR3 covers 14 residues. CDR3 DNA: TGTGCCAGCAGTGCGGGGGGGCCGATCAATGAGCAGTTCTTC. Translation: CASSAGGPINEQFF.

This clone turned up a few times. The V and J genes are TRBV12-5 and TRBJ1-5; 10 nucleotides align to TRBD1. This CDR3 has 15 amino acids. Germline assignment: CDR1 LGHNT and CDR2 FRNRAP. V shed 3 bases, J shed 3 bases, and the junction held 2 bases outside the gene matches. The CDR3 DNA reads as TGTGCTAGTGGTTTCGGGACAGGGGTCAATCAGCCCCAGCATTTT. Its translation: CASGFGTGVNQPQHF.

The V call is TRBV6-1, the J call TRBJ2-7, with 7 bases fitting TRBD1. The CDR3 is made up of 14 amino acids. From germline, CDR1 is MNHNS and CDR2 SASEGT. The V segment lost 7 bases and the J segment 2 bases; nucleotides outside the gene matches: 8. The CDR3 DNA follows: TGTGCCAGCATTATGACAGGGTTACCCTACGAGCAGTACTTC. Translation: CASIMTGLPYEQYF.

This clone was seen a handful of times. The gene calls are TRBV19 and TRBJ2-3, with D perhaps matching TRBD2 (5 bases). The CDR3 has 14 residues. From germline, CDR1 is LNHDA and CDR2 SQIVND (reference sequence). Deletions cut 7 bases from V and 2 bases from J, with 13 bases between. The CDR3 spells CASTNDYHTDTQYF. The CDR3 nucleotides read TGTGCCAGTACCAACGACTATCACACAGATACGCAGTATTTT.

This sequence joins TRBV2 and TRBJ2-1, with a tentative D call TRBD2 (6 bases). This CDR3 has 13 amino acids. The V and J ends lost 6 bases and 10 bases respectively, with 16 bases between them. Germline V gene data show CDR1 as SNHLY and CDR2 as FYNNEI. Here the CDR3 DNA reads TGTGCCAGCAGCTCTCGGGGCCGGGGGGAGCAGTTCTTC. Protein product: CASSSRGRGEQFF.

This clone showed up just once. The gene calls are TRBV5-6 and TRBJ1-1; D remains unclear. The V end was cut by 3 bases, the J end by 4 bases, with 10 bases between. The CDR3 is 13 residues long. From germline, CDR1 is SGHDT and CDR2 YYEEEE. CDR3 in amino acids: CASSSDAGTEAFF. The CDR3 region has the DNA TGTGCCAGCAGCTCAGATGCAGGCACTGAAGCTTTCTTT.

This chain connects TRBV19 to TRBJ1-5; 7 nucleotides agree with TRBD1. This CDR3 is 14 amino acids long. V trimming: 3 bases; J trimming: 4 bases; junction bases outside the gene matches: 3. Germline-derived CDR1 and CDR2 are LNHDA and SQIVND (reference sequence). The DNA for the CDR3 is TGTGCCAGTAGTATCCGACAGGGAAATCAGCCCCAGCATTTT. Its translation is CASSIRQGNQPQHF.

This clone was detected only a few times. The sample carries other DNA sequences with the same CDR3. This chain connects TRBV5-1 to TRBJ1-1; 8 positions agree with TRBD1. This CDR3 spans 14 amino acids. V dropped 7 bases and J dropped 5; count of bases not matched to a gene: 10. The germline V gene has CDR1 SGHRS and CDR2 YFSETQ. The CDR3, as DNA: TGCGCCAGCCAACTACAGGGGGGTGGTACTGAAGCTTTCTTT. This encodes CASQLQGGGTEAFF.

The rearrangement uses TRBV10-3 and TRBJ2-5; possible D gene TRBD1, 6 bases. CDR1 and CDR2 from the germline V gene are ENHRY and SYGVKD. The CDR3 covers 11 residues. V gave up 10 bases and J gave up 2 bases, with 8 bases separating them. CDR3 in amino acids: CATGQQETQYF. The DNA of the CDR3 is TGTGCCACCGGACAGCAAGAGACCCAGTACTTC.

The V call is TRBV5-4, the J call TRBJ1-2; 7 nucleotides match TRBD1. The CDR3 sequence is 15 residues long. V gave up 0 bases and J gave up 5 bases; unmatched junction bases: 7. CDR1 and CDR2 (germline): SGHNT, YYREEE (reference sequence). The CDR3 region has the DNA TGTGCCAGCAGCTTGGAAGGGACAGAGGGATATGGCTACACCTTC. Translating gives CASSLEGTEGYGYTF.

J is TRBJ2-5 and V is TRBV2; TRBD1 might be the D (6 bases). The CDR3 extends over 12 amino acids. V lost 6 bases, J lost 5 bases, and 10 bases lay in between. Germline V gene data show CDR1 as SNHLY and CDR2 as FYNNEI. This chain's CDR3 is CASSRGFETQYF. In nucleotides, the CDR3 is TGTGCCAGCAGCAGGGGTTTCGAGACCCAGTACTTC.

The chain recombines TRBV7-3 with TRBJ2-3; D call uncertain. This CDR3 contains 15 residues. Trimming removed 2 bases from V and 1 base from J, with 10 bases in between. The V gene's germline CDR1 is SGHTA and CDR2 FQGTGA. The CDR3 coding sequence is TGTGCCAGCAGCTTAGATGGGCTTCGCACAGATACGCAGTATTTT. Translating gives CASSLDGLRTDTQYF.

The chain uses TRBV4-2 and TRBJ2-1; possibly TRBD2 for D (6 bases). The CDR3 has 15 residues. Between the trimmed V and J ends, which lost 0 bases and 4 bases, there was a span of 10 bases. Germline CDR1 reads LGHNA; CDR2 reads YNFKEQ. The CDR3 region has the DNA TGTGCCAGCAGCCAAGATAATGGGGGGTACAATGAGCAGTTCTTC. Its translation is CASSQDNGGYNEQFF.

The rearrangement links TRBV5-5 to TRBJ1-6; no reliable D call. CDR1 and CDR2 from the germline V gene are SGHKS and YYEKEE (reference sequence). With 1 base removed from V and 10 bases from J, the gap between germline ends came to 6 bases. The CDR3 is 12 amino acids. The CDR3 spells CASSLPRSPLHF. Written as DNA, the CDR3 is TGTGCCAGCAGCTTGCCTCGGTCACCCCTCCACTTT.

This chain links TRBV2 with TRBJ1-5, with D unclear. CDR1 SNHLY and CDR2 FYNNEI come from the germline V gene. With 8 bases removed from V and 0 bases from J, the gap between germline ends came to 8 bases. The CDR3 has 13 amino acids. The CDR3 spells CASRGYSNQPQHF. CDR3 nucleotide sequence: TGTGCCAGCCGCGGATATAGCAATCAGCCCCAGCATTTT.

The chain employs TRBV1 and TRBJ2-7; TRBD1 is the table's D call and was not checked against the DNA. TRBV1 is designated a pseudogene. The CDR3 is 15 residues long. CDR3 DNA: TGCACCAGCAGTCGACCGGGACATCACTTTTACGAGCAGTACTTC. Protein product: CTSSRPGHHFYEQYF.

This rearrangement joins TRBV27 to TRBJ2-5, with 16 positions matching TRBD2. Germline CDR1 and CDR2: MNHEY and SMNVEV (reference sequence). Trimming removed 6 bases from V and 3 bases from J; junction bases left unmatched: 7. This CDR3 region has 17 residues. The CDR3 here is CASSLGLAGGRKETQYF. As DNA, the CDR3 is TGTGCCAGCAGCCTGGGACTAGCGGGGGGGCGTAAAGAGACCCAGTACTTC.

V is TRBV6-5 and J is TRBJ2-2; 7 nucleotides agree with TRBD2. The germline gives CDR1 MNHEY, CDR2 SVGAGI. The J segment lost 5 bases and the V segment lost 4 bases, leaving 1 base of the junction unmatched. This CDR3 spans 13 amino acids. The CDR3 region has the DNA TGTGCCAGCAGTTGGGAGGGGACCGGGGAGCTGTTTTTT. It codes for CASSWEGTGELFF.

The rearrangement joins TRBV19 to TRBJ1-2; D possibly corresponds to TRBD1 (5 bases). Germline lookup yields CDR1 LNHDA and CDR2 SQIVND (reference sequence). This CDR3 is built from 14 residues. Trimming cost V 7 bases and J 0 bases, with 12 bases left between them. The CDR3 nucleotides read TGTGCCAGTAATGACCCAGGGTCTAACTATGGCTACACCTTC. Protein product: CASNDPGSNYGYTF.

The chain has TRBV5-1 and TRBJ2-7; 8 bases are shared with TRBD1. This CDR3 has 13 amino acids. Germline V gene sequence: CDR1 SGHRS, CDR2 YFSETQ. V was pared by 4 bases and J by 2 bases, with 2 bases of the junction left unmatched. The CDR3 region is CASSKGQAYEQYF. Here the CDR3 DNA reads TGCGCCAGCAGCAAGGGACAGGCCTACGAGCAGTACTTC.